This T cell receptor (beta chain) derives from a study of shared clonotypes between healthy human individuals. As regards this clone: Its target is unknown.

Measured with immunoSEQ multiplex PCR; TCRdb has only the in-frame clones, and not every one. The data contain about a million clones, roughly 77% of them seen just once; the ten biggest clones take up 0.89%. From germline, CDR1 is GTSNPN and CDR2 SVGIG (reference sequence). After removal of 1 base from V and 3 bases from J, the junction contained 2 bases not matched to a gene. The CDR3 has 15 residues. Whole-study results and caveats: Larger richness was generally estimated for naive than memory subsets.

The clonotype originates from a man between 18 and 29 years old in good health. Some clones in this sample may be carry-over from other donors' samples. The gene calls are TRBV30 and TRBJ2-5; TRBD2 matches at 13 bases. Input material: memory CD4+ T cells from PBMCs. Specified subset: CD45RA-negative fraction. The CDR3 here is CAWSAGTSGKETQYF. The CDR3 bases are TGTGCCTGGAGTGCAGGGACTAGCGGGAAAGAGACCCAGTACTTC.